The 19 T cell receptor beta chains below were found in one sample sequenced in a study of cytomegalovirus exposure and HLA in healthy donors. The primer mix had 60 Vbeta and 13 Jbeta primers. Repertoires were generated with immunoSEQ multiplex PCR, while TCRdb's copy carries only in-frame clones and drops some. The sample has roughly 130,000 clones, roughly two thirds seen once. Sequenced input: PBMCs. The receptors were gathered from a man aged 25 to 40 in good health and CMV-seropositive.

This chain uses TRBV28 with TRBJ1-1; 11 positions agree with TRBD1. Germline CDR1 reads MDHEN; CDR2 reads SYDVKM. The CDR3 is 16 residues long. J was trimmed by 5 bases and V by 3 bases; bases with no gene match: 8. CDR3 loop: CASSFGRDRGGTEAFF. Here the CDR3 DNA reads TGTGCCAGCAGTTTTGGGAGGGACAGGGGGGGGACTGAAGCTTTCTTT. The full variable domain, in which reference TRBV28 and TRBJ1-1 provide the parts outside the CDR3, is DVKVTQSSRYLVKRTGEKVFLECVQDMDHENMFWYRQDPGLGLRLIYFSYDVKMKEKGDIPEGYSVSREKKERFSLILESASTNQTSMYLCASSFGRDRGGTEAFFGQGTRLTVV.

This clone has more than one count but fewer than ten. V and J are TRBV15 and TRBJ2-1, with 10 nucleotides matching TRBD1. CDR3 size: 15 residues. Unmatched junction bases numbered 5, after V lost 5 bases and J lost 4 bases. CDR1 and CDR2 (germline): LNHNV, YYDKDF (reference sequence). As DNA, the CDR3 is TGTGCCACCAGCCGACAGGGGGCGGGGTACAATGAGCAGTTCTTC. Its translation is CATSRQGAGYNEQFF.

Concerning this clone: This specimen includes other DNA sequences encoding the same CDR3. V usage is TRBV5-1 and J usage is TRBJ2-5; TRBD2 might be the D (5 bases). The V and J ends lost 4 bases and 5 bases respectively, with 9 bases between them. This CDR3 has 12 residues. Germline V gene lookup returns CDR1 SGHRS and CDR2 YFSETQ. CDR3 loop: CASSPPGETQYF. The CDR3 bases are TGCGCCAGCAGCCCGCCGGGGGAGACCCAGTACTTC.

The genes are TRBV28 and TRBJ2-7; 16 nucleotides match TRBD2. The CDR3 runs 16 residues. The trim removed 11 bases at V and 0 bases at J, leaving 7 bases unmatched. Germline CDR1 MDHEN, CDR2 SYDVKM. CDR3 coding DNA: TGTGCCGCGGTGGGGACTAGCGGGAGGGACTCCTACGAGCAGTACTTC. Translating gives CAAVGTSGRDSYEQYF.

This clone was observed a handful of times. This chain links TRBV15 with TRBJ2-3; TRBD1 agrees at 9 bases. The CDR3 extends over 16 amino acids. V was pared by 0 bases and J by 4 bases, with 5 bases of the junction left unmatched. Germline V CDR1 and CDR2: LNHNV, YYDKDF (reference sequence). CDR3 loop: CATSRDGGQGSDTQYF. CDR3 DNA sequence: TGTGCCACCAGCAGAGATGGGGGACAGGGTTCAGATACGCAGTATTTT.

This chain joins TRBV28 and TRBJ2-5; possible D gene TRBD2, 6 bases. Germline lookup yields CDR1 MDHEN and CDR2 SYDVKM. V lost 0 bases, J lost 5 bases, and 16 bases lay in between. The CDR3 consists of 16 residues. The CDR3 DNA reads as TGTGCCAGCAGTTTATGGGGGGGAGAAGGGGACGAGACCCAGTACTTC. Amino acids: CASSLWGGEGDETQYF.

The chain couples TRBV7-3 to TRBJ2-3; no clear D gene. Per germline, CDR1 SGHTA and CDR2 FQGTGA. The length of the CDR3 is 13 residues. Trimming cost V 1 base and J 5 bases, with 7 bases left between them. The CDR3, as DNA: TGTGCCAGCAGCTTAAACCCCAGAGATACGCAGTATTTT. It is translated as CASSLNPRDTQYF.

The chain is built from TRBV5-1 and TRBJ1-3; 8 bases match TRBD1. In germline, CDR1 is SGHRS, CDR2 YFSETQ. The CDR3 is made up of 19 amino acids. V shed 3 bases, J shed 2 bases, and the junction held 16 bases outside the gene matches. CDR3 bases: TGCGCCAGCAGCTATAGGCCTTCGAACGACAGGGGAACTGGAAACACCATATATTTT. This sequence encodes CASSYRPSNDRGTGNTIYF.

The chain employs TRBV27 and TRBJ1-1; 7 bases map to TRBD1. CDR1 and CDR2 (germline): MNHEY, SMNVEV (reference sequence). V lost 7 bases to trimming and J lost 1 base; unmatched junction nucleotides: 6. CDR3 length: 14 amino acids. CDR3 sequence reads: CASNRGGRNTEAFF. CDR3 DNA: TGTGCCAGCAACCGAGGGGGCCGGAACACTGAAGCTTTCTTT.

V usage is TRBV29-1 and J usage is TRBJ2-1; weak D call: TRBD1 (6 bases). Germline V gives CDR1 SQVTM, CDR2 ANQGSEA. CDR3 length: 14 amino acids. Trimming left V 3 bases short and J 7 bases short, with 16 bases between. The CDR3 sequence: CSVDRQAPGNEQFF. CDR3 nucleotide sequence: TGCAGCGTTGACCGACAGGCCCCGGGGAATGAGCAGTTCTTC.

This chain uses TRBV5-1 with TRBJ1-2, with 7 positions matching TRBD1. V was clipped by 2 bases and J by 5 bases; unmatched bases: 12. Germline assignment: CDR1 SGHRS and CDR2 YFSETQ. This CDR3 has 16 residues. The CDR3 coding sequence is TGCGCCAGCAGCTTCGGGGACAGAGGATTCGGATATGGCTACACCTTC. This sequence encodes CASSFGDRGFGYGYTF.

In this sample, this clone turned up once. CDR3 sequence: CASRVAGSGTDTQYF. In nucleotides, the CDR3 is TGCGCCAGCAGGGTAGCGGGATCCGGCACAGATACGCAGTATTTT. The chain combines TRBV5-1 with TRBJ2-3, with 8 nucleotides matching TRBD2. Germline-derived CDR1 and CDR2 are SGHRS and YFSETQ. The junction had 6 bases not matched to a gene; V was cut back by 5 bases and J by 1 base. CDR3 size: 15 residues. Combining the CDR3 with reference TRBV5-1 and TRBJ2-3 gives the whole variable domain KAGVTQTPRYLIKTRGQQVTLSCSPISGHRSVSWYQQTPGQGLQFLFEYFSETQRNKGNFPGRFSGRQFSNSRSEMNVSTLELGDSALYLCASRVAGSGTDTQYFGPGTRLTVL.

The chain employs TRBV27 and TRBJ2-5, with 7 bases that match TRBD1. V gave up 6 bases and J gave up 5 bases; unmatched junction bases: 15. Germline V gene sequence: CDR1 MNHEY, CDR2 SMNVEV (reference sequence). CDR3 length: 16 amino acids. This CDR3 is CASRRSRDPRGETQYF. CDR3 coding DNA: TGTGCCAGCAGACGATCTCGGGACCCCAGGGGGGAGACCCAGTACTTC.

The chain couples TRBV6-1 to TRBJ2-7; possible D gene TRBD2, 5 bases. The germline V gene encodes CDR1 MNHNS and CDR2 SASEGT. CDR3 length: 17 residues. The V gene lost 3 bases and the J gene lost 3 bases, with 21 bases spanning the gap. The CDR3 loop is CASSEIFMGSEDYEQYF. The CDR3 nucleotides read TGTGCCAGCAGTGAGATATTCATGGGGAGTGAGGACTACGAGCAGTACTTC.

The V gene is TRBV5-1, the J gene TRBJ1-1, with D possibly TRBD1 on 6 matching bases. Germline CDR1 SGHRS, CDR2 YFSETQ. V was shortened by 4 bases and J by 6 bases, with 16 bases between the two germline ends. CDR3 length equals 14 residues. CDR3 sequence reads: CASSLPEGGSEAFF. DNA of the CDR3: TGCGCCAGCAGCCTACCAGAAGGGGGATCTGAAGCTTTCTTT.

The V and J genes are TRBV5-4 and TRBJ2-5; 11 bases match TRBD2. Trimming at V came to 4 bases and at J to 9 bases, leaving 8 bases not matched to a gene. CDR3 length: 14 residues. CDR1 and CDR2 (germline): SGHNT, YYREEE (reference sequence). DNA for the CDR3: TGTGCCAGCAGCCTAGCGGGAGGTTACGAGGCCCAGTACTTC. Protein product: CASSLAGGYEAQYF.

The V gene is TRBV25-1, the J gene TRBJ1-2; D gene ambiguous. Deletions cut 2 bases from V and 1 base from J, with 8 bases between. Germline CDR1 and CDR2: MGHDK and SYGVNS. The CDR3 runs to 14 residues. The CDR3 loop is CASSEHGSNYGYTF. CDR3 in DNA: TGTGCCAGCAGTGAACATGGGAGTAACTATGGCTACACCTTC.

The rearrangement links TRBV7-9 to TRBJ2-7; the match to TRBD2 covers 8 bases. Germline V lookup: CDR1 SEHNR, CDR2 FQNEAQ (reference sequence). The CDR3 runs 13 residues. J lost 6 bases, V lost 2 bases, and 3 bases had no gene match. In nucleotides, the CDR3 is TGTGCCAGCAGCTTACGCGGGAGGAGCGAGCAGTACTTC. It encodes CASSLRGRSEQYF.

In nucleotides, the CDR3 is TGTGCCAGCAGCTTTGGGACAGCCACACTTGTCACCGGGGAGCTGTTTTTT. This translates into CASSFGTATLVTGELFF. V usage is TRBV11-1 and J usage is TRBJ2-2; 7 nucleotides line up with TRBD1. Unmatched junction bases numbered 11, after V lost 3 bases and J lost 4 bases. This CDR3 is 17 amino acids long. CDR1 and CDR2 from the germline V gene are SGHAT and FQDESV (reference sequence).